This T cell receptor (beta chain) was documented in a study of human T cells and chemical hapten exposure (dated by TCRdb to about 2021). At the level of the whole study: Libraries were pooled for sequencing, and per-sample TCR yields varied mainly because of small differences in library volumes within the pool. For every blood RNA sample, sequencing covered both the TCR alpha and TCR beta chains. The study tracked peripheral blood TCR repertoire changes in vivo during primary and secondary sensitization to the hapten diphenylcyclopropenone (DPC) in alopecia patients. Study-level results and caveats: DPC sensitization did not change the number of TCRs with a frequency above 1 in 1000, and there was no evidence of changes in global repertoire structure. Repeated subsampling changed both the strength of the expansion versus patch-test correlation and the threshold at which that correlation became significant.

The receptor library was made with RACE. Sequenced using a NextSeq 500. During library preparation, unique molecular identifiers were attached to individual cDNA molecules so that TCRs could be counted in a quantitative, reproducible way. Under the source paper's analysis protocol: Samples had a median of roughly 100,000 TCRs, with a range from roughly 20,000 to 700,000. The Decombinator software suite was used to annotate the V, J and CDR3 of the TCR reads. For PS versus PT1 abundance plots, all samples were subsampled to the same number of TCRs (28,000). TCRs were defined as expanded if absent before sensitization and observed at least eight times at the 2-week time point. TCRdb trimmed the raw reads at Q25, called clones with MiXCR and kept productive beta chains. Each entry is one CDR3 protein sequence, shown with its most common DNA and genes. These V and J calls rely on TCRdb rather than the paper's analysis. For this sample the table gives tens of thousands of distinct CDR3 sequences, of which about 3.7% were detected only once. Jointly, the top ten make up approximately 5% of the sample.

The sample's time point, from its label and the paper: healthy volunteer bleed at 6 weeks. Total RNA was extracted from unfractionated whole blood that had been collected in Tempus Blood RNA tubes. About 5 healthy volunteers served as TCR sequencing controls and were bled at day 0, 2 weeks and 6 weeks. This clonotype was recorded at least ten times. It has no known antigen specificity. Per-nucleotide qualities are absent, and no much larger clonotype sits a single base away. From a lookup of the germline V gene, CDR1 and CDR2 are MNHEY and SVGAGI. The CDR3 runs 16 residues from the cysteine to the phenylalanine. CDR3 DNA is the only sequence kept; it has 48 bases, read in frame from the first base. V drops 5 bases and J drops 5 bases, leaving 18 bases in between.

The clonotype comes from a human donor in good health. Some clones in this sample may be carry-over from other donors' samples. The sequenced sample consisted of whole blood. Here the chain combines TRBV6-5 and TRBJ2-2; too little of a D gene remains to name it. The sequenced DNA: TGTGCCAGCAGTACCCCCGGGCGCGGACGTACCGGGGAGCTGTTTTTT. This encodes CASSTPGRGRTGELFF.